This T cell receptor beta chain is drawn from a study of T cell repertoires in cytomegalovirus infection. On the study more broadly: Recently identified HLA-C-restricted CMV epitopes were among the peptides used. A matching HLA type, together with CMV infection, was signaled by public TCR beta signatures. Broader study findings: HLA-C-restricted CMV clonotypes gave the most frequent clonotype in two of eight donors.

In TCRdb, the reads were re-called with MiXCR into one record per CDR3 protein. Among roughly 100,000 distinct CDR3 sequences, approximately 45% were seen once, and the ten largest hold approximately 74%. From germline, CDR1 is SGHDT and CDR2 YYEEEE. The CDR3 consists of 18 residues. About this clonotype: Antigen: not known. One end of the junction varies from germline; a read error may be responsible.

The chain combines TRBV5-6 with TRBJ1-6, with TRBD1 matching 9 bases. The receptor was derived from a human donor in good health (CMV status not recorded). Some clones in this sample may be carry-over from other donors' samples. The sequencing used CD8+ T cells from cultured PBMCs, collected from culture after CMV antigen stimulation. Here the CDR3 reads CASSLAWGQGEHNSPLHF. The CDR3 nucleotides are TGCGCCAGCAGCTTGGCCTGGGGACAGGGTGAACATAATTCACCCCTCCACTTT.